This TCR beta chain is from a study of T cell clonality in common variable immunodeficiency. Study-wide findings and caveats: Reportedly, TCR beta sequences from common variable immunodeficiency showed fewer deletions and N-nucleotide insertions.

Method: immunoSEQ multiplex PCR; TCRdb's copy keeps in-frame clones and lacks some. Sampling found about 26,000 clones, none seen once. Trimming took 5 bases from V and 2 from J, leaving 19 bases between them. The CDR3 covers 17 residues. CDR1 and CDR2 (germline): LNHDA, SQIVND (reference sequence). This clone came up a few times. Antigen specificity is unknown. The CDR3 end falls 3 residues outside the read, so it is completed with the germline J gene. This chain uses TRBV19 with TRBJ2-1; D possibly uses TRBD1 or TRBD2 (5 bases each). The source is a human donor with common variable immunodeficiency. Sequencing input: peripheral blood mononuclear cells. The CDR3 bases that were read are TGTGCCAGTAGTCCCTTGAGAGGGGCTTTTACCTACAATGAG. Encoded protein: CASSPLRGAFTYNE. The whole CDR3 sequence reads CASSPLRGAFTYNEQFF.